The T cell receptor beta chain under discussion was sequenced for a study of blood T cells in healthy people across ages. Primers used in a second PCR of roughly 6 to 11 cycles were a sample-barcoded 5' primer and a J-beta primer mix. Paired-end reads containing CDR3 totaled no fewer than 2.5 million for each sample. MiXCR, run by TCRdb on the 5' RACE reads, gives a single entry per CDR3 protein. The sample has 1.5 million to 1.8 million distinct CDR3 sequences, approximately 43% seen once. Study results and caveats: The diversity estimates, figures obtained from one million T cells, were considered underestimates.

Germline V gene data show CDR1 as MNHEY and CDR2 as SMNVEV (reference sequence). V was clipped by 4 bases and J by 13 bases, with 17 bases between them. There are 13 residues in the CDR3. With regard to this clonotype: What it binds is not known.

V usage is TRBV27 and J usage is TRBJ2-4; D assignment may be TRBD1 or TRBD2 (5 bases each). The TCR was taken from a woman younger than 35 in good health. The sequencing input was blood. DNA for the CDR3: TGTGCCAGCAGTTCGGGACCTCTCCACGGGCAGTACTTC. It translates to CASSSGPLHGQYF.